The rows below give T cell receptor beta chains drawn from one sample of a study of T-cell reconstitution after alpha-beta-depleted transplantation in children. TCRdb re-derived calls from the PCR reads in MiXCR, one entry per CDR3 protein. The data hold 580,000 or so distinct CDR3 sequences, with more than 20% observed a single time. The sample was PBMCs, mostly from graft donor cells, taken 360 days after TCRalphabeta/CD19-depleted stem cell transplant. These receptors were obtained from a boy under two years old who had a stem cell transplant for acute myeloid leukemia, so the T cells may come from the graft donor. CDR3s include the opening cysteine and the closing phenylalanine or tryptophan. A D gene is named only where the DNA matches it firmly. Rows may omit the clone size; those that give it use once, few, many or a size class.

V gene: TRBV18; clone size: .; J gene: TRBJ2-1; D gene: .; CDR3 DNA: TGTGCCAGCTCGGATAATCGGATAGGCGGGGCTACCTACAATGAGCAGTTCTTC; CDR3 protein: CASSDNRIGGATYNEQFF
V gene: TRBV20-1; clone size: many; J gene: TRBJ2-1; D gene: .; CDR3 DNA: TGCAGTGGACTGCTGTACAATGAGCAGTTCTTC; CDR3 protein: CSGLLYNEQFF
V gene: TRBV29-1; clone size: .; J gene: TRBJ2-7; D gene: .; CDR3 DNA: TGCAGCGCGGGGGAAGCCTACGAGCAGTACTTC; CDR3 protein: CSAGEAYEQYF
V gene: TRBV20-1; clone size: many; J gene: TRBJ1-1; D gene: .; CDR3 DNA: TGCAGTGCTAGCGGGTGGCATGCCACTGAAGCTTTCTTT; CDR3 protein: CSASGWHATEAFF
V gene: TRBV4-2; clone size: .; J gene: TRBJ1-2; D gene: .; CDR3 DNA: TGTGCCAGCAGCCAAGAAGGGGCAGGGGTGTCTCCCCGTGGCTACACCTTC; CDR3 protein: CASSQEGAGVSPRGYTF
V gene: TRBV5-1; clone size: .; J gene: TRBJ1-1; D gene: TRBD1; CDR3 DNA: TGCGCCAGCAGCTTGGCCTCCGCCAGGGGGCTCGAAGAAGCTTTCTTT; CDR3 protein: CASSLASARGLEEAFF
V gene: TRBV13; clone size: .; J gene: TRBJ1-1; D gene: .; CDR3 DNA: TGTGCCAGCAGCCCTGACATCTTGAACACTGAAGCTTTCTTT; CDR3 protein: CASSPDILNTEAFF
V gene: TRBV7-9; clone size: many; J gene: TRBJ2-1; D gene: .; CDR3 DNA: TGTGCCAGCCGACAGAGCAATGAGCAGTTCTTC; CDR3 protein: CASRQSNEQFF
V gene: TRBV29-1; clone size: few; J gene: TRBJ2-4; D gene: .; CDR3 DNA: TGCAGCGCCACCGGGAGCCCGCCCAGAGACATTCAGTACTTC; CDR3 protein: CSATGSPPRDIQYF
V gene: TRBV20-1; clone size: many; J gene: TRBJ2-2; D gene: .; CDR3 DNA: TGCAATTCTCGGGACGCTAACACCGGGGAGCTGTTTTTT; CDR3 protein: CNSRDANTGELFF
V gene: TRBV5-1; clone size: few; J gene: TRBJ2-3; D gene: TRBD2; CDR3 DNA: TGCGCCAGCAGCTTGCCGCCTAGCGGGGGGGTTATAAGCACAGATACGCAGTATTTT; CDR3 protein: CASSLPPSGGVISTDTQYF
V gene: TRBV7-8; clone size: few; J gene: TRBJ1-1; D gene: .; CDR3 DNA: TGTGCCAGCAGCTTAGCGCTGGACACCCGTGAAGCTTTCTTT; CDR3 protein: CASSLALDTREAFF
V gene: TRBV29-1; clone size: .; J gene: TRBJ2-3; D gene: .; CDR3 DNA: TGCAGCGTTGAGGGTGCCCACATGGATACGCAGTATTTT; CDR3 protein: CSVEGAHMDTQYF
V gene: TRBV6-1; clone size: .; J gene: TRBJ1-4; D gene: .; CDR3 DNA: TGTGCCAGCAGCCCCCTGGACCGATTGAATGAAAAACTGTTTTTT; CDR3 protein: CASSPLDRLNEKLFF
V gene: TRBV5-4; clone size: few; J gene: TRBJ2-5; D gene: TRBD2; CDR3 DNA: TGTGCCAGCAGCTTGGATCCTCTACTAGCGGTGGAGACCCAGTACTTC; CDR3 protein: CASSLDPLLAVETQYF
V gene: TRBV7-2; clone size: .; J gene: TRBJ2-3; D gene: .; CDR3 DNA: TGTGCCAGCAGCGCGGGACGCACAGATACGCAGTATTTT; CDR3 protein: CASSAGRTDTQYF
V gene: TRBV7-2; clone size: .; J gene: TRBJ2-7; D gene: TRBD2; CDR3 DNA: TGTGCCAGCAGCTCCGCTAGCGGGGGGGTTGGAGAGCAGTACTTC; CDR3 protein: CASSSASGGVGEQYF
V gene: TRBV20-1; clone size: .; J gene: TRBJ2-7; D gene: TRBD1; CDR3 DNA: TGCAGTGCTAGCCAGGGGGCCTACGAGCAGTACTTC; CDR3 protein: CSASQGAYEQYF
V gene: TRBV18; clone size: many; J gene: TRBJ2-3; D gene: TRBD1; CDR3 DNA: TGTGCCAGCTCACGGAGGACAGGGATCCTAGATACGCAGTATTTT; CDR3 protein: CASSRRTGILDTQYF
V gene: TRBV18; clone size: .; J gene: TRBJ2-1; D gene: TRBD2; CDR3 DNA: TGTGCCAGCTCACCACTGGGCGGGGGAGCCTCCTACAATGAGCAGTTCTTC; CDR3 protein: CASSPLGGGASYNEQFF
V gene: TRBV11-2; clone size: few; J gene: TRBJ2-7; D gene: .; CDR3 DNA: TGTGCCAGCAGCTTAGGCTCCGGAACCCCCTACGAGCAGTACTTC; CDR3 protein: CASSLGSGTPYEQYF
V gene: TRBV5-1; clone size: many; J gene: TRBJ2-3; D gene: .; CDR3 DNA: TGCGCCAGCAGCGAAGTCGGGGCAGATACGCAGTATTTT; CDR3 protein: CASSEVGADTQYF
V gene: TRBV29-1; clone size: .; J gene: TRBJ2-3; D gene: .; CDR3 DNA: TGCAGCGTTACCAGACGGATTTTTGGGACAGATACGCAGTATTTT; CDR3 protein: CSVTRRIFGTDTQYF
V gene: TRBV6-1; clone size: .; J gene: TRBJ2-4; D gene: .; CDR3 DNA: TGTGCCAGCAGTGAAGGTCCGGACGTAAGCCAGTACTTC; CDR3 protein: CASSEGPDVSQYF
V gene: TRBV5-4; clone size: many; J gene: TRBJ1-2; D gene: .; CDR3 DNA: TGTGCCAGCAGCTCTTCTAAGGACAGTGTCCTAGGGGGCTACACCTTC; CDR3 protein: CASSSSKDSVLGGYTF
V gene: TRBV5-1; clone size: many; J gene: TRBJ2-1; D gene: .; CDR3 DNA: TGCGCCAGCAGCTTGGTGGGACAAGACCCCAATGAGCAGTTCTTC; CDR3 protein: CASSLVGQDPNEQFF
V gene: TRBV4-3; clone size: many; J gene: TRBJ2-3; D gene: .; CDR3 DNA: TGCGCCAGCAGCCAAGAAGACACCTACCCAGCAGATACGCAGTATTTT; CDR3 protein: CASSQEDTYPADTQYF
V gene: TRBV6-5; clone size: .; J gene: TRBJ1-2; D gene: .; CDR3 DNA: TGTGCCAGCAGTTACTCATCAGGGGCCCTCTATGGCTACACCTTC; CDR3 protein: CASSYSSGALYGYTF
V gene: TRBV10-2; clone size: .; J gene: TRBJ2-2; D gene: .; CDR3 DNA: TGCGCCAGCAGTGGAGGGTGGACCGGGGAGCTGTTTTTT; CDR3 protein: CASSGGWTGELFF
V gene: TRBV20-1; clone size: .; J gene: TRBJ2-2; D gene: TRBD2; CDR3 DNA: TGCAGTGCGAGGAGGGAGGGTCGGGCCGGGGAGCTGTTTTTT; CDR3 protein: CSARREGRAGELFF
V gene: TRBV7-3; clone size: once; J gene: TRBJ2-1; D gene: .; CDR3 DNA: TGTGCCAGCAGCCCCGTAGCTGGAGGTGAGCAGTTCTTC; CDR3 protein: CASSPVAGGEQFF
V gene: TRBV29-1; clone size: many; J gene: TRBJ2-7; D gene: .; CDR3 DNA: TGCAGCGTTGAGGGGGCTAAGTACGAGCAGTACTTC; CDR3 protein: CSVEGAKYEQYF
V gene: TRBV12-3/TRBV12-4; clone size: .; J gene: TRBJ2-7; D gene: .; CDR3 DNA: TGTGCCAGCAGTTTAACCCGAAGCTCCTACGAGCAGTACTTC; CDR3 protein: CASSLTRSSYEQYF
V gene: TRBV6-1; clone size: few; J gene: TRBJ2-5; D gene: .; CDR3 DNA: TGTGCCAGCAGTCGGGACGTACAAGAGACCCAGTACTTC; CDR3 protein: CASSRDVQETQYF